This note documents a single T cell receptor beta chain sequence. The target of this receptor is not known. The sample holds no much larger clone one base away, and base qualities are not on file. The sample's time point, from its label and the paper: baseline before first vaccination. Samples from vaccinated people were obtained from the UK trials COV001 and COV002, which included a single-blind randomized controlled phase 2/3 trial of AZD1222 (ChAdOx1 nCoV-19) in healthy adults. For TCRbeta chain sequencing, PBMC samples from trial participants were taken at day 0 and at day 28 after the second dose. This record comes from a study of T cell responses to AZD1222 COVID-19 vaccine (dated by TCRdb to about 2021). Regarding the complete study: Because spike-specific TCR depth and breadth did not differ between the two schedules, AZD1222 recipients who got a second dose at roughly 4 weeks were pooled with those who got a second dose at roughly 12 weeks. A total of around 240 trial participants underwent TCR sequencing, of whom some 200 had received two doses of AZD1222 and some 26 had received two doses of the MenACWY control vaccine. Trial participants were enrolled into age subgroups of 18-55, 56-69 and 70-plus years, which contained about 150, 27 and 61 TCR-sequenced participants, respectively.

General conclusions and limits of the study: The vaccine-associated CD4 TCRs covered the entire spike protein, and the dominant responses fell in regions 160-218 and 743-854. Participants were mostly white British and included more females than males, and it was suggested by the authors that clonal diversity may have been underestimated. In the small 56-69-year group, the increase in depth fell short of significance, most likely because of low power. Because no day 14 peak-response samples were available, the repertoires could be characterized only after the peak T cell response. After two AZD1222 doses, both the breadth and the depth of spike-specific TCRs were significantly higher than at day 0 and than in MenACWY recipients. Reportedly, almost half of the unique spike-specific TCRs recognized epitopes lying outside the regions that are mutated in the B.1.351 and B.1.1.7 variants. Conclusions about previously exposed vaccinees are limited because only six or seven AZD1222 recipients were SARS-CoV-2 seropositive at baseline.

The CDR3 regions of human TCRbeta chains were analyzed by immunosequencing. Per the original workflow: Repertoire TCRs were matched against a reference library of SARS-CoV-2-specific TCRs generated with the MIRA antigen-specificity platform. Breadth was defined as the fraction of unique TCRs that were SARS-CoV-2-associated. Depth was defined as the fraction of total T cells that were SARS-CoV-2-associated. Using the MIRA data, each spike-specific TCR was mapped to the spike region that the TCR reacts to and placed in a CD4 or CD8 class. Log10-transformed breadth and depth values were compared by one-way ANOVA with Sidak's multiple comparisons tests. TCRdb mirrors the immuneACCESS table, restricted to in-frame sequences. Some clones are absent from its copies; in checked studies, under half trace to an unresolved V gene, and the reason for the others is unknown. V, J and clone size were drawn from that table, and D and trimming were deduced from the DNA. In this sample the table shows some 160,000 clones, 85% to 90% of which occur a single time. Roughly 5.5% of the sample lies in the top ten.

This clonotype was obtained from an adult in good health. This specimen consisted of peripheral blood, obtained on day 0 of AZD1222 vaccination.

The DNA is TGTGCCAGCAGCTTGGGGACGGGCCACGAGCAGTACTTC. The encoded protein is CASSLGTGHEQYF. Rearrangement joined TRBV7-2 to TRBJ2-7, with the D call perhaps TRBD1 or TRBD2, as 5 bases match in each case. From the cysteine through the phenylalanine, the CDR3 covers 13 amino acids. CDR3 DNA is the only sequence kept; it has 39 bases, read in frame from the first base. V gives up 3 bases and J gives up 5 bases, and the segment between their germline ends measures 11 bases. Per the germline V gene, SGHTA is the CDR1 and FQGNSA is the CDR2.